This TCR beta chain was sequenced in a study of glioma-infiltrating T cells after dendritic cell vaccination. Whole-study findings and limits: Complete blood and tumor specimen sets were limited to few patients.

Losses at the gene ends were 4 bases for V and 3 bases for J; bases not matched to a gene: 5. Germline V gives CDR1 SGHRS, CDR2 YFSETQ. CDR3 length: 15 amino acids. Stated time point: after dendritic cell vaccination, including at tumor progression/relapse. Fresh-frozen tumor tissue and more than two years of survival data were available for all. Input was approximately 2.1 ug genomic DNA, or all available if less. Generated by immunoSEQ multiplex PCR, the TCRdb table keeps only in-frame clones and is missing some. The sample contains roughly 100,000 clones, 90% of which appear only once. About this clone: The antigen is undetermined.

The rearrangement links TRBV5-1 to TRBJ2-5, with 11 positions matching TRBD2. The sample here was blood, taken after dendritic cell vaccination. This sequence originates from a human donor with glioblastoma. The CDR3, as DNA: TGCGCCAGCAGCATATCTAGCGGGGGGAAAGAGACCCAGTACTTC. It codes for CASSISSGGKETQYF. Using reference TRBV5-1 and TRBJ2-5 for the parts outside the CDR3, the full variable domain is KAGVTQTPRYLIKTRGQQVTLSCSPISGHRSVSWYQQTPGQGLQFLFEYFSETQRNKGNFPGRFSGRQFSNSRSEMNVSTLELGDSALYLCASSISSGGKETQYFGPGTRLLVL.